This passage covers 17 T cell receptor beta chains from one sample sequenced in a study of blood T cells in healthy people across ages. A second PCR, run for roughly 7 to 11 cycles, used a sample-barcoded 5' primer plus a J-beta primer mix. TCRdb called the 5' RACE reads again in MiXCR, with one record for every CDR3 protein. This sample yields more than 1,400,000 distinct CDR3 sequences, of which 42% are seen a single time; under 8% belongs to the top ten. The sequencing input was blood. These receptors all stem from a woman younger than 30 in good health.

The rearrangement joins TRBV6-6 to TRBJ1-1; D might be TRBD1 (6 bases). CDR3 size: 15 residues. Trimming shortened V by 5 bases and J by 3 bases, and 16 bases separated the two germline ends. Germline assignment: CDR1 MNHNY and CDR2 SVGAGI (reference sequence). This chain's CDR3 is CASSPYSEGDTEAFF. CDR3 nucleotides: TGTGCCAGCAGTCCATACAGTGAGGGGGACACTGAAGCTTTCTTT.

The CDR3 DNA sequence: TGTGCCAGCAGACGTTCCGGGACTAGCGGGGGGGCGAACACCGGGGAGCTGTTTTTT. The encoded protein is CASRRSGTSGGANTGELFF. The chain joins TRBV6-1 to TRBJ2-2; 16 positions match TRBD2. Germline loops: CDR1 MNHNS, CDR2 SASEGT. Trimming took 6 bases from V and 0 from J; bases not matched to a gene: 7. The CDR3 is 19 residues long.

This clonotype was seen a handful of times. This chain connects TRBV2 to TRBJ1-6; the D is unclear. CDR1 is SNHLY, CDR2 FYNNEI, per germline. CDR3 length equals 15 residues. Trimming shortened V by 5 bases and J by 7 bases, and 15 bases separated the two germline ends. The CDR3: CASSRQGPLNSPLHF. CDR3 nucleotides: TGTGCCAGCAGTCGGCAAGGACCATTGAATTCACCCCTCCACTTT.

CDR3 nucleotide sequence: TGCAGTGCTAGACCCCGTGGGGCAGCGGGCGGGGAGCTGTTTTTT. Its translation: CSARPRGAAGGELFF. The chain links TRBV20-1 to TRBJ2-2; D is possibly TRBD2 (6 bases). Germline CDR1 reads DFQATT; CDR2 reads SNEGSKA (reference sequence). V lost 2 bases to trimming and J lost 7 bases, with 17 bases between them. The CDR3 spans 15 residues.

J is TRBJ1-4 and V is TRBV12-3 or TRBV12-4, with D hard to call. The CDR3 contains 15 residues. Trimming took 4 bases from V and 7 from J, leaving 16 bases between them. The CDR3 DNA follows: TGTGCCAGCAGTTCCCGCCTAAATCCTCGTGAAAAACTGTTTTTT. Its protein is CASSSRLNPREKLFF.

Only a few counts were recorded for this clonotype. The CDR3 DNA follows: TGTGCCAGCAGCCAAATAATGGATGAGCAGTTCTTC. Translation gives CASSQIMDEQFF. V is TRBV3-1 and J is TRBJ2-1; D gene uncertain. The V end lost 2 bases, the J end lost 8 bases, and 7 bases lay between the germline ends. The V gene's germline CDR1 is LGHDT and CDR2 YNNKEL (reference sequence). There are 12 residues in the CDR3.

This chain connects TRBV29-1 to TRBJ2-7; D may be TRBD2 (5 bases). The CDR3 is 17 residues long. CDR1 is SQVTM, CDR2 ANQGSEA, per germline. Trimming took 2 bases from V and 0 from J, leaving 20 bases between them. Here the CDR3 reads CSVETAGVHPTSYEQYF. The CDR3 DNA sequence: TGCAGCGTTGAAACTGCCGGGGTCCACCCTACCTCCTACGAGCAGTACTTC.

This clonotype was seen ten or more times. The rearrangement joins TRBV10-3 to TRBJ2-7; unclear D gene. Trimming took off 8 bases at V and 3 bases at J, with 8 bases between the two ends. Germline V gene data show CDR1 as ENHRY and CDR2 as SYGVKD. The CDR3 runs to 11 residues. The CDR3 loop reads CAIGKGYEQYF. The CDR3 DNA follows: TGTGCCATCGGTAAAGGCTACGAGCAGTACTTC.

This clonotype has just a few counts. Its ends do not fully match the called genes, so a read error is possible. The rearrangement joins TRBV29-1 to TRBJ2-4; D gene unclear. The J call is in doubt because the DNA end fits TRBJ2-5 better. The germline gives CDR1 SQVTM, CDR2 ANQGSEA. The CDR3 has 13 residues. CDR3 sequence: CSVEAPFQGTQYF. For the CDR3, the DNA is TGCAGCGTTGAAGCCCCTTTCCAAGGGACCCAGTACTTC.

The chain couples TRBV2 to TRBJ1-2; 8 nucleotides match TRBD1. The CDR3 is 14 residues long. With 10 bases clipped from V and 0 bases from J, the junction kept 7 bases outside the gene matches. CDR1 is SNHLY, CDR2 FYNNEI, per germline. CDR3 region: CATPQGGTNYGYTF. The CDR3 DNA sequence: TGTGCCACCCCACAGGGGGGGACTAACTATGGCTACACCTTC.

Remarks on this clonotype: With a much larger clone just one base away, this may be a read error. The chain uses TRBV29-1 and TRBJ2-1; weak D call: TRBD2 (5 bases). From germline, CDR1 is SQVTM and CDR2 ANQGSEA. V lost 4 bases to trimming and J lost 13 bases, with 20 bases between them. CDR3 length equals 13 residues. The CDR3 DNA follows: TGCAGCGTTGTAAGGCACTTCGGGGAGACCCAGTTCTTC. This translates into CSVVRHFGETQFF.

This clonotype has just one count. This rearrangement joins TRBV2 to TRBJ2-3; a possible D gene is TRBD1 (5 bases). Germline V gives CDR1 SNHLY, CDR2 FYNNEI. The germline V and J ends were trimmed by 6 bases and 2 bases, with 9 bases remaining between them. The CDR3 covers 13 residues. The CDR3 reads CASRAGFTDTQYF. The DNA of the CDR3 is TGTGCCAGCAGGGCAGGGTTCACAGATACGCAGTATTTT.

This clonotype was seen more than once but under ten times. The chain employs TRBV20-1 and TRBJ2-7; D uncertain. Germline values: CDR1 DFQATT, CDR2 SNEGSKA (reference sequence). V was trimmed by 1 base and J by 3 bases, leaving 13 bases between them. This CDR3 is built from 14 residues. CDR3 amino acids: CSARVQYGDYEQYF. The CDR3 DNA reads TGCAGTGCTAGAGTACAGTATGGAGACTACGAGCAGTACTTC.

This clonotype was recorded many times. The chain carries TRBV6-5 and TRBJ2-2; no definite D call. Germline lookup yields CDR1 MNHEY and CDR2 SVGAGI. Trimming took off 2 bases at V and 0 bases at J, with 4 bases between the two ends. CDR3 length equals 14 residues. The CDR3 region is CASSYLPNTGELFF. For the CDR3, the DNA is TGTGCCAGCAGTTACCTCCCGAACACCGGGGAGCTGTTTTTT.

The CDR3 region is CASKWDRGRDYGYTF. In nucleotides, the CDR3 is TGTGCCAGCAAATGGGACAGGGGGCGTGACTATGGCTACACCTTC. This chain connects TRBV2 to TRBJ1-2; 12 positions match TRBD1. The V gene end was trimmed by 7 bases and the J gene end by 3 bases; junction bases not matched to a gene: 6. Germline CDR1 and CDR2: SNHLY and FYNNEI. The CDR3 has 15 residues.

The CDR3 region is CSARVGRGPAYEQYF. The DNA of the CDR3 is TGCAGTGCTAGAGTGGGGCGGGGCCCAGCCTACGAGCAGTACTTC. The genes are TRBV20-1 and TRBJ2-7, with D possibly being TRBD2 (6 bases). The germline CDR1 and CDR2 sequences are DFQATT and SNEGSKA (reference sequence). Trimming removed 1 base from V and 2 bases from J, with 15 bases in between. The CDR3 loop spans 15 amino acids.

V gene TRBV5-6 combines with J gene TRBJ2-7, with 7 bases lining up with TRBD1. V shed 4 bases, J shed 2 bases, and the junction held 9 bases outside the gene matches. The CDR3 sequence is 15 residues long. Germline V gene sequence: CDR1 SGHDT, CDR2 YYEEEE. CDR3 protein: CASSRNRDRAYEQYF. CDR3 coding DNA: TGTGCCAGCAGCCGAAACCGGGACAGAGCCTACGAGCAGTACTTC.